This paragraph reports one T cell receptor (beta chain). Antigen: not known. The protocol was immunoSEQ multiplex PCR, while the TCRdb copy is restricted to in-frame clones and leaves out a portion. In the table there are 90,000 to 120,000 clones, about 86% of which are singletons. The data derive from a study of T cell responses to AZD1222 COVID-19 vaccine. Study information: The analysis combined second doses at about 4 or about 12 weeks.

Whole-study results and caveats: Repertoire samples came only from after the peak T cell response. Within unmutated variant regions lay the reported targets of nearly half of spike-specific TCRs.

This CDR3 is built from 14 residues. The germline gives CDR1 SNHLY, CDR2 FYNNEI. Trimming took 6 bases from V and 2 from J, leaving 13 bases between them. This receptor was taken from an adult in good health. The V call is TRBV2, the J call TRBJ1-2; D uncertain. The specimen was peripheral blood, collected on day 0 of AZD1222 vaccination. This CDR3 reads CASRDEERNYGYTF. In DNA form, the CDR3 reads TGTGCCAGCAGGGACGAGGAAAGAAACTATGGCTACACCTTC.